These 2 T cell receptor beta chains came from one sample sequenced in a study of T cell responses to AZD1222 COVID-19 vaccine. Clones were read by immunoSEQ multiplex PCR, and TCRdb kept only the in-frame ones, dropping some. Of around 78,000 clones in the sample, around nine tenths are singletons; the top ten hold 24%. Sequencing used peripheral blood, obtained on day 0 of AZD1222 vaccination. The source of these receptors is an adult in good health.

This sequence joins TRBV6-5 and TRBJ1-2, with D tentatively TRBD1 (6 bases). Trimming cost V 1 base and J 5 bases, with 17 bases left between them. The CDR3 contains 16 residues. The germline CDR1 and CDR2 sequences are MNHEY and SVGAGI. In DNA, the CDR3 is TGTGCCAGCAGTTACTTTCTGGACAGCGGATCTTATGGCTACACCTTC. Translating it yields CASSYFLDSGSYGYTF.

The rearrangement links TRBV9 to TRBJ2-1; a weak D match, TRBD2 (5 bases). Germline V gene data show CDR1 as SGDLS and CDR2 as YYNGEE. Trimming shortened V by 2 bases and J by 2 bases, and 11 bases separated the two germline ends. This CDR3 comprises 15 residues. This CDR3 is CASSVVDFTYNEQFF. The CDR3 nucleotides are TGTGCCAGCAGCGTTGTGGACTTCACCTACAATGAGCAGTTCTTC.